A selection of T cell receptor beta chains follows, all from one sample in a study of T cell repertoires in aging, cancer and after chemotherapy. TCRdb re-analysed the multiplex PCR reads in MiXCR, keeping a single row per CDR3 protein. The sample lists hundreds of distinct CDR3 sequences; under 85% were seen once. The sequenced sample was blood. These receptors were taken from a human donor with a solid tumor. Each CDR3 is given with its conserved first and last residue. The order of the fields is V gene, clone size, D gene, J gene, CDR3 protein, CDR3 DNA. D genes are given only for firm matches. Not all rows give a size; the values are once, few, many and, for expanded clones, a class.

v_call: TRBV7-9; clone_size: .; d_call: TRBD1; j_call: TRBJ2-7; cdr3_aa: CASSWGQVGEQYF; cdr3_nt: TGTGCCAGCAGCTGGGGACAGGTCGGCGAGCAGTACTTC
v_call: TRBV18; clone_size: .; d_call: .; j_call: TRBJ2-5; cdr3_aa: CASSKQTRETQYF; cdr3_nt: TGTGCCAGCTCAAAGCAAACACGAGAGACCCAGTACTTC
v_call: TRBV29-1; clone_size: .; d_call: .; j_call: TRBJ1-1; cdr3_aa: CSAGTPNAEAFF; cdr3_nt: TGCAGCGCTGGGACACCGAACGCTGAAGCTTTCTTT
v_call: TRBV6-5; clone_size: .; d_call: TRBD1; j_call: TRBJ2-5; cdr3_aa: CATDRDEETQYF; cdr3_nt: TGTGCCACCGACAGGGACGAAGAGACCCAGTACTTC
v_call: TRBV6-5; clone_size: once; d_call: .; j_call: TRBJ1-6; cdr3_aa: CASRNRRNSPLHF; cdr3_nt: TGTGCCAGCCGGAACAGGAGAAATTCACCCCTCCACTTT
v_call: TRBV24-1; clone_size: .; d_call: .; j_call: TRBJ2-3; cdr3_aa: CATSAWGGTSTDTQYF; cdr3_nt: TGTGCCACCAGTGCCTGGGGCGGTACTAGCACAGATACGCAGTATTTT
v_call: TRBV4-2; clone_size: .; d_call: TRBD1; j_call: TRBJ2-7; cdr3_aa: CASSQALGQGTDEQYF; cdr3_nt: TGTGCCAGCAGCCAAGCCCTGGGACAGGGCACCGACGAGCAGTACTTC
v_call: TRBV12-3/TRBV12-4; clone_size: once; d_call: .; j_call: TRBJ1-3; cdr3_aa: CASSPSEGNTIYF; cdr3_nt: TGTGCCAGCTCACCTTCGGAGGGAAACACCATATATTTT
v_call: TRBV7-9; clone_size: .; d_call: TRBD2; j_call: TRBJ2-2; cdr3_aa: CASSQTSGTGELFF; cdr3_nt: TGTGCCAGCAGCCAGACTAGCGGCACCGGGGAGCTGTTTTTT
v_call: TRBV7-9; clone_size: .; d_call: .; j_call: TRBJ1-3; cdr3_aa: CASSSATGNTIYF; cdr3_nt: TGTGCCAGCAGCTCAGCCACTGGAAACACCATATATTTT
v_call: TRBV6-5; clone_size: .; d_call: .; j_call: TRBJ1-5; cdr3_aa: CASSYSAPVLSNQPQHF; cdr3_nt: TGTGCCAGCAGTTACTCGGCGCCAGTACTCAGCAATCAGCCCCAGCATTTT
v_call: TRBV5-1; clone_size: .; d_call: TRBD1; j_call: TRBJ2-3; cdr3_aa: CASSPVTTGGGTDTQYF; cdr3_nt: TGCGCCAGCAGCCCCGTTACGACAGGGGGCGGCACAGATACGCAGTATTTT
v_call: TRBV27; clone_size: .; d_call: TRBD2; j_call: TRBJ2-1; cdr3_aa: CASSAVTSGMPYNEQFF; cdr3_nt: TGTGCCAGCAGTGCCGTCACTAGCGGGATGCCGTACAATGAGCAGTTCTTC
v_call: TRBV6-5; clone_size: .; d_call: .; j_call: TRBJ2-7; cdr3_aa: CASSYSRFGSYEQYF; cdr3_nt: TGTGCCAGCAGTTACTCGAGGTTTGGTTCCTACGAGCAGTACTTC
v_call: TRBV28; clone_size: .; d_call: .; j_call: TRBJ2-1; cdr3_aa: CASSLIAVLHVEQFF; cdr3_nt: TGTGCCAGCAGTTTAATCGCAGTTCTACATGTAGAGCAGTTCTTC
v_call: TRBV6-5; clone_size: .; d_call: .; j_call: TRBJ2-7; cdr3_aa: CASRRQANSYEQYF; cdr3_nt: TGTGCCAGCCGAAGACAGGCTAACTCCTACGAGCAGTACTTC
v_call: TRBV5-6; clone_size: .; d_call: .; j_call: TRBJ1-5; cdr3_aa: CASSLGAGGQQPQHF; cdr3_nt: TGTGCCAGCAGCTTGGGAGCTGGCGGGCAGCAGCCCCAGCATTTT
v_call: TRBV6-2/TRBV6-3; clone_size: few; d_call: .; j_call: TRBJ2-3; cdr3_aa: CASSYYDRFTDTQYF; cdr3_nt: TGTGCCAGCAGTTACTACGACAGGTTCACAGATACGCAGTATTTT
v_call: TRBV7-6; clone_size: .; d_call: .; j_call: TRBJ2-7; cdr3_aa: CASSQDSYEQYF; cdr3_nt: TGTGCCAGCAGTCAAGACAGCTACGAGCAGTACTTC
v_call: TRBV29-1; clone_size: .; d_call: TRBD2; j_call: TRBJ2-3; cdr3_aa: CSAVGGAGTDTQYF; cdr3_nt: TGCAGCGCTGTGGGAGGGGCGGGCACAGATACGCAGTATTTT
v_call: TRBV29-1; clone_size: once; d_call: .; j_call: TRBJ1-1; cdr3_aa: CSGGRKLKTGTEAFF; cdr3_nt: TGCAGCGGGGGACGGAAGTTAAAAACGGGGACTGAAGCTTTCTTT
v_call: TRBV7-2; clone_size: .; d_call: .; j_call: TRBJ2-4; cdr3_aa: CASSAGLEQVQYF; cdr3_nt: TGTGCCAGCAGCGCTGGACTCGAGCAGGTTCAGTACTTC
v_call: TRBV5-1; clone_size: once; d_call: TRBD1; j_call: TRBJ2-3; cdr3_aa: CASSLRPPGGLRSDTQYF; cdr3_nt: TGCGCCAGCAGCTTGAGACCCCCAGGGGGCCTTAGGTCAGATACGCAGTATTTT
v_call: TRBV7-6; clone_size: once; d_call: .; j_call: TRBJ1-2; cdr3_aa: CASSLAQGGANYGYTF; cdr3_nt: TGTGCCAGCAGCTTAGCGCAAGGGGGAGCTAACTATGGCTACACCTTC
v_call: TRBV6-2/TRBV6-3; clone_size: .; d_call: .; j_call: TRBJ1-6; cdr3_aa: CASSRQDSPLHF; cdr3_nt: TGTGCCAGCAGCCGACAGGATTCACCCCTCCACTTT
v_call: TRBV27; clone_size: once; d_call: TRBD2; j_call: TRBJ2-5; cdr3_aa: CASSQLSGGQETQYF; cdr3_nt: TGTGCCAGCAGTCAGCTGAGCGGGGGACAAGAGACCCAGTACTTC
v_call: TRBV29-1; clone_size: .; d_call: .; j_call: TRBJ1-4; cdr3_aa: CSVGFVRNEKLFF; cdr3_nt: TGCAGCGTAGGATTCGTCAGGAATGAAAAACTGTTTTTT
v_call: TRBV7-9; clone_size: .; d_call: .; j_call: TRBJ2-1; cdr3_aa: CASSLALEAYNEQFF; cdr3_nt: TGTGCCAGCAGCTTAGCCTTGGAAGCCTACAATGAGCAGTTCTTC